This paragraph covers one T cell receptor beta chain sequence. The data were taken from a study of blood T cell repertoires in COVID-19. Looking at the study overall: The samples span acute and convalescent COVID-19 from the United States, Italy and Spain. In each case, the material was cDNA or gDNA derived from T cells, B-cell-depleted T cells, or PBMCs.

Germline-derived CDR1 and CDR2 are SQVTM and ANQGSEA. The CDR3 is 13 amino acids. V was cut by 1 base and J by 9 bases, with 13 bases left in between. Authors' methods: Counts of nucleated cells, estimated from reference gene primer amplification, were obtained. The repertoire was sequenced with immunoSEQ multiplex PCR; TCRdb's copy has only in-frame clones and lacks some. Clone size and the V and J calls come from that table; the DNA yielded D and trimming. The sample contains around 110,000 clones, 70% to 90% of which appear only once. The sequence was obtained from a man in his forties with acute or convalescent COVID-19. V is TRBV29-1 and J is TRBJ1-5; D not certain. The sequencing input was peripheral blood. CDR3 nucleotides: TGCAGCGTTGAAGTGTCAGGCGAAGGGCCCCAGCATTTT. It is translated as CSVEVSGEGPQHF. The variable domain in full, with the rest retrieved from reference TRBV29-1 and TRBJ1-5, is SAVISQKPSRDICQRGTSLTIQCQVDSQVTMMFWYRQQPGQSLTLIATANQGSEATYESGFVIDKFPISRPNLTFSTLTVSNMSPEDSSIYLCSVEVSGEGPQHFGDGTRLSIL.